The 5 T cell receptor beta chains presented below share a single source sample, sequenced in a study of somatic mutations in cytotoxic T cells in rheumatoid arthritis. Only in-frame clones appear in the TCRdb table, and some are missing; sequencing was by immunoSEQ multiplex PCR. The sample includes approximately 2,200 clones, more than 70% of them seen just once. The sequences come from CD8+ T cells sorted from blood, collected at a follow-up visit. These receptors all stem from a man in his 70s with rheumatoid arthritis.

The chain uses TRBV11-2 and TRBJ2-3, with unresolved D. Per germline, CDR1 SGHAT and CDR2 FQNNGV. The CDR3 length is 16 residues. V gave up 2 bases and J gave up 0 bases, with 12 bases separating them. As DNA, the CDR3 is TGTGCCAGCAGCTTACTTGGCGGTACTAGCACAGATACGCAGTATTTT. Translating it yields CASSLLGGTSTDTQYF.

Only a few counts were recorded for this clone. CDR3: CAWSEGQGHTDTQYF. DNA of the CDR3: TGTGCCTGGAGTGAGGGACAGGGCCACACAGATACGCAGTATTTT. The chain employs TRBV30 and TRBJ2-3; 9 bases align to TRBD1. The CDR3 spans 15 residues. J lost 2 bases, V lost 1 base, and 4 bases had no gene match. Per germline, CDR1 GTSNPN and CDR2 SVGIG (reference sequence).

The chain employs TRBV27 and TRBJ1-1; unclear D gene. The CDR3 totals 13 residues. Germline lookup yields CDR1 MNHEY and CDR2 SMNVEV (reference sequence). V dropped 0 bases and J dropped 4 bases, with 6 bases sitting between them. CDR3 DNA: TGTGCCAGCAGTTTATCTGGCGGCACTGAAGCTTTCTTT. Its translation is CASSLSGGTEAFF.

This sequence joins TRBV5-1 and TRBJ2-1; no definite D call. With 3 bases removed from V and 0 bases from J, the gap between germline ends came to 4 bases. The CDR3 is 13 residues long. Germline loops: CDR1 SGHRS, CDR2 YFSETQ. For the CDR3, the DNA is TGCGCCAGCAGCTGGGACTCCTACAATGAGCAGTTCTTC. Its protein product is CASSWDSYNEQFF.

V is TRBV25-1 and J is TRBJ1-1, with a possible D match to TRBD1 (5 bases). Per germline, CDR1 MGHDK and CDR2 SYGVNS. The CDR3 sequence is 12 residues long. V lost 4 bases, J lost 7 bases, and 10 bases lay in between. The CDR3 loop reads CASSVSQVEAFF. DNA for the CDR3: TGTGCCAGCAGTGTCTCACAGGTTGAAGCTTTCTTT.